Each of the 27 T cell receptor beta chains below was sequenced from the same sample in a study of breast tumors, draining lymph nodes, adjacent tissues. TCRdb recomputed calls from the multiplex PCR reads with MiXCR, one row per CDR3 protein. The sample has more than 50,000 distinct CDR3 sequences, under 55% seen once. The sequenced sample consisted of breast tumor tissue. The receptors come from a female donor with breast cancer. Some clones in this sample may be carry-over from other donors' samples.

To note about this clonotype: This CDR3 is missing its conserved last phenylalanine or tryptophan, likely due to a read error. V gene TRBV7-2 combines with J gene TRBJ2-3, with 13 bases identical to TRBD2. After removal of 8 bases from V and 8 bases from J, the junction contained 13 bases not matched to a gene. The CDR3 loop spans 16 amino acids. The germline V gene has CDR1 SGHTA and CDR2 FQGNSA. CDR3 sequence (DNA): TGTGCCAGCGGCTCTGGGACTAGCGGGATCCTTTCTACGCAGTATTTG. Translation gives CASGSGTSGILSTQYL.

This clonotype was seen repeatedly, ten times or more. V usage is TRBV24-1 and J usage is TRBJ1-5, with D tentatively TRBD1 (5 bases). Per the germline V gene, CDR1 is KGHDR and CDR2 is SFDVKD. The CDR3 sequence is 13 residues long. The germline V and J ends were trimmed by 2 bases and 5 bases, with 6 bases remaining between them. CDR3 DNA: TGTGCCACCAGTGATTCAGGGTATCAGCCCCAGCATTTT. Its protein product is CATSDSGYQPQHF.

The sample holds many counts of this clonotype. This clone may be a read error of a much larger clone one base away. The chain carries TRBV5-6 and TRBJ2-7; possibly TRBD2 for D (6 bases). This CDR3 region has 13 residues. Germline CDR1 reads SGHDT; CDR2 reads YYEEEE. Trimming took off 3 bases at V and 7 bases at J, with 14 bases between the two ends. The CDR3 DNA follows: TGTGCCAGCAGCTCGATCGGGACTCGGGAGCAGTACTTC. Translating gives CASSSIGTREQYF.

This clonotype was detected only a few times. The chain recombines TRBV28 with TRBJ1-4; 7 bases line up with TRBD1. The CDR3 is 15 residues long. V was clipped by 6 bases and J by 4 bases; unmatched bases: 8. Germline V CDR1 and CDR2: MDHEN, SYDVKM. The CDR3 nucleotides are TGTGCCAGCAGCAGACCGGGACAGAGTAATGAAAAACTGTTTTTT. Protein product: CASSRPGQSNEKLFF.

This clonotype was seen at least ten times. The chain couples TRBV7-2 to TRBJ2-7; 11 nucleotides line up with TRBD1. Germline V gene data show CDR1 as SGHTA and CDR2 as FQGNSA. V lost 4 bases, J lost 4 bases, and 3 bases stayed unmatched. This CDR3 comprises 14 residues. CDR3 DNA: TGTGCCAGCAGCTCGGACAGGGGGCTATACGAGCAGTACTTC. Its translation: CASSSDRGLYEQYF.

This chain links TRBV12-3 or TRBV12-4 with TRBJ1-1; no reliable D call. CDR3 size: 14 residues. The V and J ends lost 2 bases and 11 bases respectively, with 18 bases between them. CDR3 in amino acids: CASSLSAGALRAFF. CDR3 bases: TGTGCCAGCAGTTTAAGTGCAGGTGCCCTGAGGGCTTTCTTT.

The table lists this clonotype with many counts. CDR3 nucleotides: TGTGCCAGCAGCTTGGGGCGCAGAGGGCTAGGCTATGGCTACACCTTC. Protein sequence: CASSLGRRGLGYGYTF. The rearrangement joins TRBV5-6 to TRBJ1-2; D call uncertain. This CDR3 has 16 residues. Germline V gives CDR1 SGHDT, CDR2 YYEEEE. Trimming removed 0 bases at V and 4 bases at J, with 16 bases between.

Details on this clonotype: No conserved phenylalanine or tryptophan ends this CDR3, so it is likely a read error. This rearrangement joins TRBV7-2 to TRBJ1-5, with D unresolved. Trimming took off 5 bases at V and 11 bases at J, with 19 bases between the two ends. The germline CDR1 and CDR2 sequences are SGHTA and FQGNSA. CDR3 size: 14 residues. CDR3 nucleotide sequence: TGTGCCAGCAGCCCTAGCAGTTACCAAGAGACCCAGCATCTT. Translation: CASSPSSYQETQHL.

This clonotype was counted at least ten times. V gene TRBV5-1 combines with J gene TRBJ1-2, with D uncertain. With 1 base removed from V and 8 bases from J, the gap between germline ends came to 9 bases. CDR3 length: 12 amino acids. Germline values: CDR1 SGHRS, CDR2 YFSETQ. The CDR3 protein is CASSLNSGGYTF. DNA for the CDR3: TGCGCCAGCAGCTTGAACAGCGGCGGCTACACCTTC.

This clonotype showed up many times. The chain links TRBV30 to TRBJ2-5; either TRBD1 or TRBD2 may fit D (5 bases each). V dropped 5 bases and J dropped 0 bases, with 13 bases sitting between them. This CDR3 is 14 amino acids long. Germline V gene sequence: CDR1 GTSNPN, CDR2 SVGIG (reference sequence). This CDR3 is CAWGTGNDQETQYF. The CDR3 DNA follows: TGTGCCTGGGGGACGGGGAACGACCAAGAGACCCAGTACTTC.

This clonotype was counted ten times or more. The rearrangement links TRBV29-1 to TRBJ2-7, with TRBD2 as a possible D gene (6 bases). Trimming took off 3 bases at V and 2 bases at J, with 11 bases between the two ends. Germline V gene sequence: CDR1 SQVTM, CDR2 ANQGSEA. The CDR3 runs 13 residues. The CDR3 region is CSVERDSTYEQYF. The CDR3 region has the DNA TGCAGCGTTGAGCGGGACTCTACCTACGAGCAGTACTTC.

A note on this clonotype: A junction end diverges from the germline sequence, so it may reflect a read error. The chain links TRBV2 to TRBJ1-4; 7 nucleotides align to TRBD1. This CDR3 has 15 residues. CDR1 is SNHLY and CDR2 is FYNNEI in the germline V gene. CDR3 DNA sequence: TGTGCCAGCCGCCAGAGGGGACAGCCTAACGAAAAACTGTCTTTT. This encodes CASRQRGQPNEKLSF.

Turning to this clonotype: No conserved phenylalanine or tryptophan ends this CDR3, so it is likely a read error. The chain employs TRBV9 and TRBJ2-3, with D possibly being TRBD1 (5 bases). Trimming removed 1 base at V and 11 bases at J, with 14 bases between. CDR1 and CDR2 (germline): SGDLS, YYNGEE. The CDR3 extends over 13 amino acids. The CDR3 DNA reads TGTGCCAGCAGCGTAAAGGGGTTCGATGAGCAGTATTCT. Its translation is CASSVKGFDEQYS.

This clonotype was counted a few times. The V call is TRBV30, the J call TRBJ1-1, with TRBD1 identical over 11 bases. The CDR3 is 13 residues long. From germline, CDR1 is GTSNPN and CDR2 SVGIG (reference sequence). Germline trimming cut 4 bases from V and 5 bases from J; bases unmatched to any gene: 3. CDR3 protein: CAWNRDRGTEAFF. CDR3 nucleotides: TGTGCCTGGAACCGGGACAGGGGGACTGAAGCTTTCTTT.

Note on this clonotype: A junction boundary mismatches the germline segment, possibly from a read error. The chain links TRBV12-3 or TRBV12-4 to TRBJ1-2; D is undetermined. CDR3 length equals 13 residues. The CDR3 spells CASSLLPNYDYTF. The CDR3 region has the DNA TGTGCCAGCAGTTTACTACCGAACTATGACTACACCTTC.

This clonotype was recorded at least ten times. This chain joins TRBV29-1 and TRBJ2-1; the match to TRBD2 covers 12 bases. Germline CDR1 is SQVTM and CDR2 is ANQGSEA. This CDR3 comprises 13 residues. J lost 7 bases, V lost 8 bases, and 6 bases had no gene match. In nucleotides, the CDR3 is TGCAGCTCGAGGACTAGCGGGAAAAATGAGCAGTTCTTC. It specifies CSSRTSGKNEQFF.

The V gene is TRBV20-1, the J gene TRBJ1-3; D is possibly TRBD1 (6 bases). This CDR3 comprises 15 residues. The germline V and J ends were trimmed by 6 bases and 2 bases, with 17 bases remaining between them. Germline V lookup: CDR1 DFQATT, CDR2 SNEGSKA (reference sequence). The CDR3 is CSAEGQRTTGNTIYF. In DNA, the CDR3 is TGCAGTGCAGAAGGACAGAGGACTACTGGAAACACCATATATTTT.

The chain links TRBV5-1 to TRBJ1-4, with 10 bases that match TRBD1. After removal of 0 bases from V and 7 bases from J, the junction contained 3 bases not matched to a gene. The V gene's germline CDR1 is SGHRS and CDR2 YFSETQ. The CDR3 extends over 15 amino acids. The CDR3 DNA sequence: TGCGCCAGCAGCTTGGCGACAGGGGGCGTTGAAAAACTGTTTTTT. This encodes CASSLATGGVEKLFF.

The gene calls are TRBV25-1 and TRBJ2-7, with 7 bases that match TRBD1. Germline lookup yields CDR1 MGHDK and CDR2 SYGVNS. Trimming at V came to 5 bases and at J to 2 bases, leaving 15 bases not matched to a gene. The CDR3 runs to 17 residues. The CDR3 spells CASSPQTGTAFTYEQYF. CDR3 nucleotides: TGTGCCAGCAGTCCTCAAACCGGGACAGCTTTTACCTACGAGCAGTACTTC.

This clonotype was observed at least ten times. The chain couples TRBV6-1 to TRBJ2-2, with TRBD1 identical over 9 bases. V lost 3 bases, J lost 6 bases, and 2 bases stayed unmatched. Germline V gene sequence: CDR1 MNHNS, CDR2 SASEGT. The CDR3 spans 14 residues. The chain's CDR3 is CASSEDRGPGELFF. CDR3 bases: TGTGCCAGCAGTGAGGACAGGGGCCCCGGGGAGCTGTTTTTT.

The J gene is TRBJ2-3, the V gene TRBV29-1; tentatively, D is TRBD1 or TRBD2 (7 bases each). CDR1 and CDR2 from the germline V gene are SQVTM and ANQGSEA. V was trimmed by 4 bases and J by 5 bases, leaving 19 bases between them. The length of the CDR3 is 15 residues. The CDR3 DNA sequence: TGCAGCGTTGCGAGGCAGGGGGGGAGCTTAGATACGCAGTATTTT. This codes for CSVARQGGSLDTQYF.

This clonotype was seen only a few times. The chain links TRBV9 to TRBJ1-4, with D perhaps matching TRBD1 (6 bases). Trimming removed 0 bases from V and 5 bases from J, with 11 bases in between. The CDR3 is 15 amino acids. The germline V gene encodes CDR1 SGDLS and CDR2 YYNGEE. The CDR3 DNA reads TGTGCCAGCAGCGTAGAGGACAGATACAATGAAAAACTGTTTTTT. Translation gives CASSVEDRYNEKLFF.

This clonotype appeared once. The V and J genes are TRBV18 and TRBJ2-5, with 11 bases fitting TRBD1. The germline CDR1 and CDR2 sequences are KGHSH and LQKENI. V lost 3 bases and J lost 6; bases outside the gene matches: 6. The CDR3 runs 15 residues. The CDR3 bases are TGTGCCAGCTCACCCTCCGGGACAGGGGGGAAGACCCAGTACTTC. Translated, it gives CASSPSGTGGKTQYF.

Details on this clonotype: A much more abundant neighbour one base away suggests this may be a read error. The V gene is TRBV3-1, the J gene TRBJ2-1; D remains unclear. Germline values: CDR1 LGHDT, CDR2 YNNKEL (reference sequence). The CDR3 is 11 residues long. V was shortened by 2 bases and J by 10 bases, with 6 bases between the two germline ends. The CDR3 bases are TGTGCCAGCAGCCAATCTGGAGAGCAGTTCTTC. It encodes CASSQSGEQFF.

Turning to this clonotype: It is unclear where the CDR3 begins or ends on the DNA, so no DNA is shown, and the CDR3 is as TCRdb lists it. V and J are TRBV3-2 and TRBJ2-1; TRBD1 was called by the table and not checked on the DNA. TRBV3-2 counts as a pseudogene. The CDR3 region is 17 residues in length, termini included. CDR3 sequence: CASSPAFAGGAYNEQFF.

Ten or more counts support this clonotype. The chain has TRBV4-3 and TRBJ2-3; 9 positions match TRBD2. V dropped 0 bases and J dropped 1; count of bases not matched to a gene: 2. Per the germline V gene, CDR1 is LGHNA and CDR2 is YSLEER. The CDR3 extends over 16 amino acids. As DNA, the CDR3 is TGCGCCAGCAGCCAAGATGTAGCGGGAGGCACAGATACGCAGTATTTT. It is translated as CASSQDVAGGTDTQYF.

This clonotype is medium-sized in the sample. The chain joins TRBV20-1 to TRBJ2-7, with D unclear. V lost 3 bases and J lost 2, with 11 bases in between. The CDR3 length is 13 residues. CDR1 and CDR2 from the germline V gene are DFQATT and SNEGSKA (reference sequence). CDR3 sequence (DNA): TGCAGTGCTAGCCCGGACGCAACCTACGAGCAGTACTTC. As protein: CSASPDATYEQYF.